The sequence of this T cell receptor (beta chain) was determined in a study of patients and donors after allogeneic stem cell transplantation. TCRdb analysed the RT-PCR reads with MiXCR anew, one entry per CDR3 protein. The repertoire includes a few hundred thousand distinct CDR3 sequences, over 12% of them detected once, and approximately 10% sits in the top ten. This clonotype appeared a few times. The germline CDR1 and CDR2 sequences are LGHDT and YNNKEL (reference sequence). This CDR3 is 16 amino acids long. V gave up 1 base and J gave up 7 bases, with 18 bases separating them. The chain carries TRBV3-1 and TRBJ2-3; D is perhaps TRBD2 (7 bases). The sequence was obtained from a human donor who was either an allogeneic HSCT recipient or a stem cell or donor lymphocyte infusion donor (not recorded which). It is not recorded whose cells these are; they may come from a transplant donor. Sequencing input: blood, either unsorted or a sorted T cell fraction (not recorded which). The CDR3 loop is CASSQGEGGRGYTQYF. The CDR3 coding sequence is TGTGCCAGCAGCCAAGGGGAGGGGGGTCGCGGCTATACGCAGTATTTT.